These 5 T cell receptor beta chains were sequenced from one sample in a study of human T cells and chemical hapten exposure. TCRdb reanalysed the RACE reads using MiXCR and keeps one entry per CDR3 protein. Here the sample spans tens of thousands of distinct CDR3 sequences, 9% to 12% being singletons. The time point denotes: patch test 1, 2 weeks after DPC sensitization. Treatment indicated: therapeutic diphenylcyclopropenone sensitization with weekly scalp DPC. This sample comprised whole blood, obtained in connection with sensitization to the hapten diphenylcyclopropenone (DPC). Receptors originate from a woman aged 50 to 65 with alopecia areata. Some clones in this sample may be carry-over from other donors' samples.

This clonotype was counted many times. The rearrangement uses TRBV20-1 and TRBJ2-5, with D unresolved. Germline V CDR1 and CDR2: DFQATT, SNEGSKA (reference sequence). CDR3 length: 11 amino acids. V dropped 4 bases and J dropped 2 bases, with 5 bases sitting between them. CDR3 loop: CSAKGQETQYF. CDR3 nucleotides: TGCAGTGCTAAAGGACAAGAGACCCAGTACTTC.

The chain carries TRBV7-2 and TRBJ2-5, with unresolved D. The CDR3 totals 13 residues. Germline V lookup: CDR1 SGHTA, CDR2 FQGNSA. Trimming stripped 5 bases from V and 1 base from J, with 8 bases between. The CDR3 sequence: CASSLDGQETQYF. DNA for the CDR3: TGTGCCAGCAGCCTGGACGGCCAAGAGACCCAGTACTTC. Supplemented by reference TRBV7-2 and TRBJ2-5, the full variable domain reads GAGVSQSPSNKVTEKGKDVELRCDPISGHTALYWYRQSLGQGLEFLIYFQGNSAPDKSGLPSDRFSAERTGGSVSTLTIQRTQQEDSAVYLCASSLDGQETQYFGPGTRLLVL.

The CDR3 DNA follows: TGTGCCAGCAGCTTAAACGGGAGAACGTTCGGAGATACGCAGTATTTT. Its translation: CASSLNGRTFGDTQYF. The chain joins TRBV11-2 to TRBJ2-3; the D gene is possibly TRBD2 (6 bases). The CDR3 is 16 amino acids. With 2 bases removed from V and 5 bases from J, the gap between germline ends came to 17 bases. Germline lookup yields CDR1 SGHAT and CDR2 FQNNGV.

This clonotype was seen only a few times. J is TRBJ2-2 and V is TRBV9, with 13 bases matching TRBD2. CDR1 SGDLS and CDR2 YYNGEE come from the germline V gene. The CDR3 has 17 residues. V was clipped by 3 bases and J by 4 bases; unmatched bases: 6. CDR3 in DNA: TGTGCCAGCAGCGCCCGACTAGCGGGAGGTTCCACCGGGGAGCTGTTTTTT. It codes for CASSARLAGGSTGELFF.

The chain carries TRBV5-1 and TRBJ2-3; 9 bases match TRBD2. Looked up from germline, CDR1 is SGHRS and CDR2 is YFSETQ. V shed 0 bases and J 3 bases; nucleotides not matched to a gene: 8. This CDR3 comprises 17 residues. The CDR3 DNA sequence: TGCGCCAGCAGCTTGGGAAGGTCTAGCGGGACAACAGATACGCAGTATTTT. Its translation: CASSLGRSSGTTDTQYF.